The 26 T cell receptor beta chains listed next were all sequenced from one sample in a study of T cells in women clearing cervical HPV infection listed by TCRdb under 2018. Library preparation was by the immunoSEQ multiplex PCR assay. The clones in this table, taken by TCRdb from immuneACCESS, are in-frame only. Not every clone is retained; where verified, under half of the shortfall comes from an unresolved V gene, and the cause of the rest is unknown. The sample's table lists a count of some 39,000 clones. Approximately 5.5% of the sample comes from the top ten. Sequencing was carried out using blood buffy coat. The receptors derive from a woman aged 18 to 75 with a cervical HPV16 infection that either progressed to CIN3+ or cleared (not recorded which).

About this clone: Read data end 3 residues before the CDR3 end; the end is taken from the germline J gene. This chain links TRBV30 with TRBJ2-1; 11 bases are a match to TRBD2. Germline V lookup: CDR1 GTSNPN, CDR2 SVGIG (reference sequence). The V and J ends lost 1 base and 5 bases, in that order; junction bases with no gene match: 1. CDR3 length equals 14 residues. The covered CDR3 bases are TGTGCCTGGAGTGCGACTAGCGGGGACAATGAG. Translating it yields CAWSATSGDNE. The complete CDR3 reads CAWSATSGDNEQFF.

Note on this clone: The read is 3 residues too short to cover the CDR3 end, so that end is filled in from the germline J gene. The V call is TRBV7-3, the J call TRBJ2-1; TRBD2 agrees at 12 bases. The V gene's germline CDR1 is SGHTA and CDR2 FQGTGA. The length of the CDR3 is 16 residues. Losses at the gene ends were 4 bases for V and 4 bases for J; bases not matched to a gene: 5. This CDR3 reads CASSSTSGSNYNEQFF. CDR3 DNA (partial): TGTGCCAGCAGCTCGACTAGCGGGAGTAATTACAATGAG.

Worth noting for this clone: The CDR3 end falls 3 residues outside the read, so it is completed with the germline J gene. The J gene is TRBJ2-7, the V gene TRBV18, with a weak D call TRBD1 (5 bases). Germline V gene lookup returns CDR1 KGHSH and CDR2 LQKENI. This CDR3 has 14 amino acids. Trimming pared 6 bases from V and 2 bases from J, leaving 14 bases between. The sequenced CDR3 bases are TGTGCCAGCTCCCTAGGGGCGCAGACCTACGAG. Translated, it gives CASSLGAQTYE. The whole CDR3 protein is CASSLGAQTYEQYF.

Notes on this clone: The read terminates 3 residues ahead of where the CDR3 ends, so the germline J gene completes it. The rearrangement links TRBV7-9 to TRBJ1-1; D gene uncertain. CDR1 is SEHNR and CDR2 is FQNEAQ in the germline V gene (reference sequence). This CDR3 is 14 amino acids long. The V end lost 5 bases, the J end lost 5 bases, and 15 bases lay between the germline ends. CDR3 protein: CASSPMSAGTEAFF. The CDR3 DNA, read in part, is TGTGCCAGCAGCCCAATGAGTGCGGGAACTGAA.

On this clone itself: The read ends 3 residues before the CDR3 terminus; that terminus is restored from the germline J gene. The chain combines TRBV11-3 with TRBJ2-7; D ambiguous. The CDR3 runs 13 residues. The V and J ends lost 0 bases and 2 bases respectively, with 5 bases between them. The V gene's germline CDR1 is SGHNT and CDR2 YENEEA. CDR3 bases read: TGTGCCAGCAGCTTAGATCCAACCTACGAG. The encoded protein is CASSLDPTYE. The full-length CDR3 reads as CASSLDPTYEQYF.

As regards this clone: The read finishes 3 residues shy of the CDR3 end, and the germline J gene is used to complete it. The chain has TRBV28 and TRBJ1-4; 7 positions match TRBD1. The CDR3 length is 16 residues. Germline V gene sequence: CDR1 MDHEN, CDR2 SYDVKM. Losses at the gene ends were 3 bases for V and 3 bases for J; bases not matched to a gene: 7. The CDR3 spells CASSFQVGGPNEKLFF. CDR3 DNA (partial): TGTGCCAGCAGTTTTCAAGTAGGGGGCCCTAATGAAAAA. Combining the CDR3 with reference TRBV28 and TRBJ1-4 gives the whole variable domain DVKVTQSSRYLVKRTGEKVFLECVQDMDHENMFWYRQDPGLGLRLIYFSYDVKMKEKGDIPEGYSVSREKKERFSLILESASTNQTSMYLCASSFQVGGPNEKLFFGSGTQLSVL.

In the case of this clone: The read gets to within 3 residues of the CDR3 end, and the germline J gene fills in the rest. The chain is built from TRBV7-6 and TRBJ2-1; D is unclear. V gave up 5 bases and J gave up 0 bases, with 11 bases separating them. There are 15 residues in the CDR3. CDR1 and CDR2 from the germline V gene are SGHVS and FNYEAQ. CDR3 bases read: TGTGCCAGCAGCCACCCGACAAGCTCCTACAATGAG. Amino acid sequence: CASSHPTSSYNE. The full CDR3 protein is CASSHPTSSYNEQFF.

On this clone: The missing CDR3 end, 3 residues past where the read stops, is filled in from the germline J gene. The chain couples TRBV4-1 to TRBJ1-2; TRBD1 aligns across 8 bases. V trimming: 5 bases; J trimming: 3 bases; junction bases outside the gene matches: 8. This CDR3 spans 15 amino acids. Germline CDR1 MGHRA, CDR2 YSYEKL. CDR3 region: CASSSPGGAYYGYTF. The CDR3 DNA, read in part, is TGCGCCAGCAGCTCACCAGGGGGCGCGTACTATGGC.

Regarding this clone: The CDR3 is cut off 3 residues early in the read; its end comes from the germline J gene. This chain uses TRBV7-8 with TRBJ1-2; D is unclear. The CDR3 is 15 amino acids. Germline CDR1 is SGHVS and CDR2 is FQNEAQ. The CDR3 DNA, read in part, is TGTGCCAGCAGCTCAGGACTAGCGGGTGGTCGGGGC. It yields the protein CASSSGLAGGRG. The complete CDR3 protein is CASSSGLAGGRGYTF. The full variable domain, completed using reference TRBV7-8 and TRBJ1-2, is GAGVSQSPRYKVAKRGQDVALRCDPISGHVSLFWYQQALGQGPEFLTYFQNEAQLDKSGLPSDRFFAERPEGSVSTLKIQRTQQEDSAVYLCASSSGLAGGRGYTFGSGTRLTVV.

Worth noting for this clone: The missing CDR3 end, 3 residues past where the read stops, is filled in from the germline J gene. This sequence joins TRBV7-8 and TRBJ1-2; possible D gene TRBD1, 6 bases. The V end was cut by 6 bases, the J end by 4 bases, with 18 bases between. This CDR3 spans 15 amino acids. The V gene's germline CDR1 is SGHVS and CDR2 FQNEAQ. This CDR3 is CASSWGGRSLYGYTF. The sequenced CDR3 bases are TGTGCCAGCAGTTGGGGGGGCCGATCCCTCTATGGC.

Turning to this clone: The read is 3 residues too short to cover the CDR3 end, so that end is filled in from the germline J gene. The chain uses TRBV2 and TRBJ2-7, with TRBD1 matching 9 bases. Germline V gives CDR1 SNHLY, CDR2 FYNNEI. CDR3 size: 16 residues. Trimming at V came to 6 bases and at J to 5 bases, leaving 14 bases not matched to a gene. CDR3 DNA, as far as it was read: TGTGCCAGCAGACTCCAGCCGGGACAGGGTTTCCACGAG. As protein: CASRLQPGQGFHE. In full, the CDR3 reads CASRLQPGQGFHEQYF.

In regard to this clone: Sequencing ends 3 residues short of the CDR3 end; the germline J gene provides the rest. The genes are TRBV2 and TRBJ1-1; no firm D call. The V and J ends lost 7 bases and 1 base respectively, with 10 bases between them. This CDR3 comprises 13 residues. Germline V gene sequence: CDR1 SNHLY, CDR2 FYNNEI. CDR3 residues: CASTLDRNTEAFF. The CDR3 DNA, read in part, is TGTGCCAGCACACTAGACCGGAACACTGAA.

With regard to this clone: The read ends 3 residues early relative to the CDR3; the germline J gene fills the gap. V gene TRBV19 combines with J gene TRBJ2-4, with 8 bases matching TRBD1. The germline V gene encodes CDR1 LNHDA and CDR2 SQIVND (reference sequence). The CDR3 spans 14 residues. Partial CDR3 DNA: TGTGCCAGTACCCCGACAGGGGCAATAGGAGGT. Its translation is CASTPTGAIGG. The CDR3 reads in full as CASTPTGAIGGQYF.

For this clone: Coverage ceases 3 residues before the CDR3 finishes, and the germline J gene fills in the end. The chain recombines TRBV12-3 or TRBV12-4 with TRBJ2-5; TRBD2 agrees at 16 bases. The CDR3 totals 16 residues. V shed 5 bases, J shed 5 bases, and the junction held 5 bases outside the gene matches. The CDR3 bases that were read are TGTGCCAGCAGTAAGGGACTAGCGGGAGGGAGGGAGACC. Its protein is CASSKGLAGGRET. The full CDR3 protein reads CASSKGLAGGRETQYF.

With regard to this clone: Read coverage stops 3 residues before the CDR3 terminus; the germline J gene supplies the remainder. The V gene is TRBV2, the J gene TRBJ2-7, with 11 bases identical to TRBD2. The CDR3 sequence is 15 residues long. Unmatched junction bases numbered 6, after V lost 4 bases and J lost 4 bases. The germline CDR1 and CDR2 sequences are SNHLY and FYNNEI. The CDR3 sequence: CASSVLAGEGYEQYF. CDR3 DNA, as far as it was read: TGTGCCAGCAGTGTACTAGCGGGAGAAGGGTACGAG.

The CDR3 here is CASSPRGALSYNEQFF. The part of the CDR3 DNA that was read is TGTGCCAGCAGTCCGCGGGGGGCCCTCTCCTACAATGAG. The chain uses TRBV13 and TRBJ2-1, with 8 bases identical to TRBD2. The CDR3 goes on 3 residues after the read ends, and that part is filled in from the germline J gene. The CDR3 sequence is 16 residues long. Per the germline V gene, CDR1 is PRHDT and CDR2 is FYEKMQ (reference sequence). The junction had 7 bases not matched to a gene; V was cut back by 6 bases and J by 0 bases.

Points on this clone: Read sequence stops 3 residues before the CDR3 end, and the germline J gene provides the missing end. This chain connects TRBV7-9 to TRBJ1-2; D might be TRBD1 (5 bases). CDR1 is SEHNR and CDR2 is FQNEAQ in the germline V gene (reference sequence). The CDR3 is 15 amino acids. The DNA read from the CDR3 is TGTGCCAGCAGCTTACCCTTGGGGGGAACGAGAGGC. It is translated as CASSLPLGGTRG. The whole CDR3 is CASSLPLGGTRGYTF.

On this clone: The read ends 3 residues before the CDR3 terminus; that terminus is restored from the germline J gene. This chain connects TRBV20-1 to TRBJ2-5, with 11 bases fitting TRBD2. From germline, CDR1 is DFQATT and CDR2 SNEGSKA (reference sequence). The CDR3 loop spans 16 amino acids. Trimming at V came to 6 bases and at J to 4 bases, leaving 13 bases not matched to a gene. Partial CDR3 DNA: TGCAGTGCAGACCCGCGTAGCGGGAGGGCCTCAGAGACC. Amino acid sequence: CSADPRSGRASET. The whole CDR3 sequence is CSADPRSGRASETQYF.

Comments on this clone: The read ends 3 residues early relative to the CDR3; the germline J gene fills the gap. The chain recombines TRBV6-2 or TRBV6-3 with TRBJ1-1; D might be TRBD1 (5 bases). The CDR3 is 16 amino acids. Germline CDR1 is MNHEY and CDR2 is SVGEGT. Trimming cost V 4 bases and J 4 bases, with 19 bases left between them. CDR3 sequence: CASSSPGGRGSTEAFF. The covered CDR3 bases are TGTGCCAGCAGTTCTCCAGGAGGCCGGGGGAGCACTGAA.

Concerning this clone: The read finishes 3 residues shy of the CDR3 end, and the germline J gene is used to complete it. This chain connects TRBV19 to TRBJ1-2; D perhaps matches TRBD1 (6 bases). There are 13 residues in the CDR3. CDR1 and CDR2 from the germline V gene are LNHDA and SQIVND (reference sequence). CDR3 bases read: TGTGCCAGTAGTATCCAGGGGCTATACGAC. It codes for CASSIQGLYD. The entire CDR3 protein is CASSIQGLYDYTF.

As regards this clone: Read data end 3 residues before the CDR3 end; the end is taken from the germline J gene. This chain links TRBV15 with TRBJ2-3, with unresolved D. CDR1 is LNHNV and CDR2 is YYDKDF in the germline V gene (reference sequence). The V and J ends lost 0 bases and 6 bases respectively, with 22 bases between them. The CDR3 runs 18 residues. The CDR3 region is CATSRDLNLASGPDTQYF. CDR3 DNA, as far as it was read: TGTGCCACCAGCAGAGATCTAAATCTCGCCTCCGGTCCGGATACG.

Note on this clone: Sequencing ends 3 residues short of the CDR3 end; the germline J gene provides the rest. This chain joins TRBV2 and TRBJ2-7; 8 bases are shared with TRBD2. This CDR3 region has 15 residues. Trimming took 4 bases from V and 0 from J; bases not matched to a gene: 5. Germline V gene data show CDR1 as SNHLY and CDR2 as FYNNEI. Partial CDR3 DNA: TGTGCCAGCAGTGCCCTAGCGGGTTACTCCTACGAG. It yields the protein CASSALAGYSYE. The full CDR3 protein reads CASSALAGYSYEQYF.

Of note for this clone: Read data end 3 residues before the CDR3 end; the end is taken from the germline J gene. This rearrangement joins TRBV5-4 to TRBJ2-1; no clear D. The V gene's germline CDR1 is SGHNT and CDR2 YYREEE (reference sequence). V shed 0 bases and J shed 0 bases, with 7 bases lying between them. There are 15 residues in the CDR3. The part of the CDR3 DNA that was read is TGTGCCAGCAGCTTGGAGGCCAGCTCCTACAATGAG. Residues: CASSLEASSYNE. The entire CDR3 sequence reads CASSLEASSYNEQFF.

A remark on this clone: The read ends 3 residues before the CDR3 terminus; that terminus is restored from the germline J gene. The genes are TRBV7-9 and TRBJ1-1; tentative D call: TRBD1 (6 bases). Germline V gene sequence: CDR1 SEHNR, CDR2 FQNEAQ (reference sequence). The CDR3 is made up of 14 amino acids. The covered CDR3 bases are TGTGCCAGCAGCCGCGCAGGGGCCTCGGAGGGG. Amino acid sequence: CASSRAGASEG. Given in full, the CDR3 is CASSRAGASEGAFF.

Comments on this clone: The read finishes 3 residues shy of the CDR3 end, and the germline J gene is used to complete it. The rearrangement links TRBV7-9 to TRBJ2-3; D perhaps matches TRBD2 (5 bases). This CDR3 spans 14 amino acids. Germline CDR1 SEHNR, CDR2 FQNEAQ (reference sequence). This chain's CDR3 is CASRWAGSVETQYF. The sequenced CDR3 bases are TGTGCCAGCCGATGGGCGGGTTCTGTGGAGACG.

A remark on this clone: Read sequence stops 3 residues before the CDR3 end, and the germline J gene provides the missing end. V gene TRBV11-2 combines with J gene TRBJ2-7, with no clear D. From germline, CDR1 is SGHAT and CDR2 FQNNGV. The CDR3 is 14 residues long. V was shortened by 2 bases and J by 0 bases, with 8 bases between the two germline ends. CDR3 sequence: CASSLNGNSYEQYF. The CDR3 bases that were read are TGTGCCAGCAGCTTAAACGGTAACTCCTACGAG.